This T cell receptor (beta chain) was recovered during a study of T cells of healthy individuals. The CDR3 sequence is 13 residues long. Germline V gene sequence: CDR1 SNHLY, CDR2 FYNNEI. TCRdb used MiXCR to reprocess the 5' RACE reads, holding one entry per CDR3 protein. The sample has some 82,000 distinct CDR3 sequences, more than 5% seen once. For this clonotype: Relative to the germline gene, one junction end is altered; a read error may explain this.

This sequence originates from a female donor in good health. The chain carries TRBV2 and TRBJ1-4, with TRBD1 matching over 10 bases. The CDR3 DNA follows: TGTGCCGGCAGGACAGGGGGATATGAAAAACTGTTTTTT. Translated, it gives CAGRTGGYEKLFF. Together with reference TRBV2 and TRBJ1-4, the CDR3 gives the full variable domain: EPEVTQTPSHQVTQMGQEVILRCVPISNHLYFYWYRQILGQKVEFLVSFYNNEISEKSEIFDDQFSVERPDGSNFTLKIRSTKLEDSAMYFCAGRTGGYEKLFFGSGTQLSVL.